Listed below are T cell receptor beta chains from one sample, sequenced in a study of blood T cells in healthy people across ages. TCRdb re-analysed the 5' RACE reads in MiXCR, keeping a single row per CDR3 protein. The data show fewer than 900,000 distinct CDR3 sequences, about 36% seen once. Source material: blood. Source of these receptors: a man aged 18 to 29 in good health. Both conserved end residues are trimmed from each CDR3. Each record gives: CDR3 protein, J gene, V gene, D gene. D genes are given only for firm matches.

CDR3 protein: SVTGTDLDTQY
J gene: TRBJ2-3
V gene: TRBV29-1
D gene: TRBD1

CDR3 protein: SVEADKSYEQY
J gene: NA
V gene: TRBV29-1
D gene: NA

CDR3 protein: ASSQGPGRLSYGYT
J gene: TRBJ1-2
V gene: TRBV4-1
D gene: NA

CDR3 protein: ASSLDGHQETQY
J gene: TRBJ2-5
V gene: TRBV7-2
D gene: NA

CDR3 protein: AISEGTGTVSPLH
J gene: TRBJ1-6
V gene: TRBV10-3
D gene: TRBD1

CDR3 protein: SVGGQAHNEQF
J gene: TRBJ2-1
V gene: TRBV29-1
D gene: TRBD1

CDR3 protein: ASSQDRANIQY
J gene: TRBJ2-4
V gene: TRBV4-3
D gene: NA

CDR3 protein: ASNRQGETQY
J gene: TRBJ2-5
V gene: TRBV5-5
D gene: TRBD1

CDR3 protein: ASSFTPEGPDTQY
J gene: TRBJ2-3
V gene: TRBV5-1
D gene: NA

CDR3 protein: ASSLFQGAEAF
J gene: TRBJ1-1
V gene: TRBV7-2
D gene: NA

CDR3 protein: ASSWAPLADQGDTQY
J gene: TRBJ2-3
V gene: TRBV5-1
D gene: NA

CDR3 protein: ASSLGAKEQY
J gene: TRBJ2-7
V gene: TRBV12-3/TRBV12-4
D gene: NA

CDR3 protein: ATSVDREGVRNTIY
J gene: TRBJ1-3
V gene: TRBV15
D gene: TRBD1

CDR3 protein: ASSPGTLNEQF
J gene: TRBJ2-1
V gene: TRBV6-6
D gene: NA

CDR3 protein: ASSPRKYESYKQY
J gene: TRBJ2-7
V gene: TRBV12-3/TRBV12-4
D gene: NA

CDR3 protein: ASSVQAGGSEQY
J gene: TRBJ2-5
V gene: TRBV9
D gene: TRBD2

CDR3 protein: AISDLTGGRTNYGYT
J gene: TRBJ1-2
V gene: TRBV10-3
D gene: TRBD1

CDR3 protein: ASSENPGEGDSPLH
J gene: TRBJ1-6
V gene: TRBV2
D gene: NA

CDR3 protein: ASSFNRAYNQPQH
J gene: TRBJ1-5
V gene: TRBV2
D gene: NA

CDR3 protein: SASERGSFGREQF
J gene: TRBJ2-1
V gene: TRBV20-1
D gene: NA

CDR3 protein: ASSSTPNGAF
J gene: TRBJ1-1
V gene: TRBV6-2/TRBV6-3
D gene: NA

CDR3 protein: AISESATPSGTDTQY
J gene: TRBJ2-3
V gene: TRBV10-3
D gene: NA

CDR3 protein: ASIPGGVNTEAF
J gene: TRBJ1-1
V gene: TRBV6-5
D gene: NA

CDR3 protein: ASAPLRGGLADTQY
J gene: TRBJ2-3
V gene: TRBV12-5
D gene: TRBD2

CDR3 protein: ASRRGTAWDTQY
J gene: TRBJ2-3
V gene: TRBV6-2/TRBV6-3
D gene: NA

CDR3 protein: ASSSGTVRDTEAF
J gene: TRBJ1-1
V gene: TRBV12-3/TRBV12-4
D gene: TRBD1

CDR3 protein: ASSYGDSRDTQY
J gene: TRBJ2-3
V gene: TRBV6-2/TRBV6-3
D gene: NA

CDR3 protein: ASSQEGPSYEQY
J gene: TRBJ2-7
V gene: TRBV4-2
D gene: NA

CDR3 protein: ATSRVGPPQH
J gene: TRBJ1-5
V gene: TRBV15
D gene: NA

CDR3 protein: ASGSRGYNEQF
J gene: TRBJ2-1
V gene: TRBV6-5
D gene: NA

CDR3 protein: SARLGLAGPDTQY
J gene: TRBJ2-3
V gene: TRBV20-1
D gene: TRBD2

CDR3 protein: ASSPPSSGGGYNEQY
J gene: TRBJ2-7
V gene: TRBV18
D gene: TRBD2

CDR3 protein: ASSHRLAGGLNNEQF
J gene: TRBJ2-1
V gene: TRBV4-3
D gene: TRBD2

CDR3 protein: ASSVISGNTDTQY
J gene: TRBJ2-3
V gene: TRBV2
D gene: TRBD2

CDR3 protein: ASSGRRATGNQPQH
J gene: TRBJ1-5
V gene: TRBV6-1
D gene: NA

CDR3 protein: ASSVQGADYGYT
J gene: TRBJ1-2
V gene: TRBV9
D gene: TRBD1

CDR3 protein: ASSQDHGTGDADTQY
J gene: TRBJ2-3
V gene: TRBV4-3
D gene: TRBD1